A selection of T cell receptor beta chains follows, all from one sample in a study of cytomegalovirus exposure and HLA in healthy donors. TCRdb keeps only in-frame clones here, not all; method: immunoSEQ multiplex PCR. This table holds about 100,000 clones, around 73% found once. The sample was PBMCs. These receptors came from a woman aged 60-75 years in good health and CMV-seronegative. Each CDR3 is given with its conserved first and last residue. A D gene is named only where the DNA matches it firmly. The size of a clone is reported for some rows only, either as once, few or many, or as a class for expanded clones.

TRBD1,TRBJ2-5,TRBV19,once,CATTEGGGRTQYF,TGTGCCACCACGGAAGGGGGCGGGCGGACCCAGTACTTC
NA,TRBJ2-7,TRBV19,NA,CASSPGQTYEQYF,TGTGCCAGTAGTCCCGGACAGACATACGAGCAGTACTTC
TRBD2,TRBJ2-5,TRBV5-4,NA,CASSGGLAGVETQYF,TGTGCCAGCAGCGGAGGACTAGCGGGAGTAGAGACCCAGTACTTC
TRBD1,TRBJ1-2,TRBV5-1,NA,CASSLTGTEGYTF,TGCGCCAGCAGCCTAACCGGGACAGAAGGCTACACCTTC
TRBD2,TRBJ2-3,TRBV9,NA,CASSSRTSGSTDTQYF,TGTGCCAGCAGCTCTCGGACTAGCGGTAGCACAGATACGCAGTATTTT
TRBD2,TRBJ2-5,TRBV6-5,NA,CASSSSGGETQYF,TGTGCCAGCAGTTCTAGCGGGGGGGAGACCCAGTACTTC
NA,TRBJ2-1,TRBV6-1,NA,CASSGRGRERHYNEQFF,TGTGCCAGCAGTGGACGGGGGCGGGAGAGGCACTACAATGAGCAGTTCTTC
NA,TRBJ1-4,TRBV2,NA,CASSAGVPEKLFF,TGTGCCAGCAGTGCAGGCGTTCCTGAAAAACTGTTTTTT
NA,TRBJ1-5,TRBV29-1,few,CSVGEGNQPQHF,TGCAGCGTTGGGGAGGGCAATCAGCCCCAGCATTTT
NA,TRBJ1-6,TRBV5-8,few,CASRRLGPFSPLHF,TGTGCCAGCAGGAGACTAGGACCTTTTTCACCCCTCCACTTT
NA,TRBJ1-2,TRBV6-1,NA,CASSPRGNYGYTF,TGTGCCAGCAGCCCCAGGGGCAACTATGGCTACACCTTC
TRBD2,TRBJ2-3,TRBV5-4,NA,CASSPGTSSYTDTQYF,TGTGCCAGCAGCCCAGGGACTAGCAGCTACACAGATACGCAGTATTTT
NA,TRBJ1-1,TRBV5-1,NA,CASSQPGLTEAFF,TGCGCCAGCAGCCAACCGGGACTCACTGAAGCTTTCTTT
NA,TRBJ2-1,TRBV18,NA,CASSPGERAYNEQFF,TGTGCCAGCTCACCAGGGGAGCGGGCCTACAATGAGCAGTTCTTC
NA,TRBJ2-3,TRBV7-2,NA,CAGGVDSDTQYF,TGTGCCGGCGGGGTAGATTCAGATACGCAGTATTTT
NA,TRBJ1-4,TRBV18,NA,CASSPGKQGPNEKLFF,TGTGCCAGCTCACCGGGCAAACAGGGCCCTAATGAAAAACTGTTTTTT
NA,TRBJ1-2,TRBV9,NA,CASRGGQNYGYTF,TGTGCCAGCAGGGGTGGACAGAACTATGGCTACACCTTC
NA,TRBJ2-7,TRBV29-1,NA,CSVGAPGSYEQYF,TGCAGCGTTGGTGCCCCCGGGTCCTACGAGCAGTACTTC
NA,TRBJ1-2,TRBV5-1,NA,CASSSDTPYGYTF,TGCGCCAGCAGCTCAGACACGCCATATGGCTACACCTTC
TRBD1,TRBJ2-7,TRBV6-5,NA,CASSPLQGAEEQYF,TGTGCCAGCAGTCCGTTACAGGGGGCGGAGGAGCAGTACTTC
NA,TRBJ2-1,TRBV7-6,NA,CASSLAGIGNEQFF,TGTGCCAGCAGCTTAGCCGGGATCGGCAATGAGCAGTTCTTC
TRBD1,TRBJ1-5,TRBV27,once,CASSLRGLQGANGNQPQHF,TGTGCCAGCAGTTTAAGGGGGCTACAGGGGGCAAATGGCAATCAGCCCCAGCATTTT
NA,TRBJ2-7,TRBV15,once,CATSRGKQDYEQYF,TGTGCCACCAGCAGAGGCAAGCAGGACTACGAGCAGTACTTC
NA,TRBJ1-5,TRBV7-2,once,CASSRLGGQRDQPQHF,TGTGCCAGCAGCCGGTTGGGTGGACAGAGGGATCAGCCCCAGCATTTT
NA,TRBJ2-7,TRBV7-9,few,CASSRTALTYEQYF,TGTGCCAGCTCTAGGACAGCGTTAACCTACGAGCAGTACTTC
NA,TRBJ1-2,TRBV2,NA,CASSAGAGYTF,TGTGCCAGCTCGGCGGGGGCGGGCTACACCTTC
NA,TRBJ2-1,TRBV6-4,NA,CASSESDYNEQFF,TGTGCCAGCAGTGAGAGCGACTACAATGAGCAGTTCTTC
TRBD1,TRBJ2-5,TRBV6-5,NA,CASNPTGGNQETQYF,TGTGCCAGCAATCCGACAGGGGGCAACCAAGAGACCCAGTACTTC
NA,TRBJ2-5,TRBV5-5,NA,CASSLGEGAQYF,TGTGCCAGCAGCTTGGGCGAGGGGGCCCAGTACTTC
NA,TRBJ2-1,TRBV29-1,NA,CSVAGFPSYNEQFF,TGCAGCGTTGCCGGGTTCCCCTCCTACAATGAGCAGTTCTTC
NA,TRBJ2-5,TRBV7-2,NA,CASSLGLAGETQYF,TGTGCCAGCAGCTTAGGGCTAGCTGGAGAGACCCAGTACTTC
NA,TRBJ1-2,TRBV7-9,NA,CSSSRGDYGYTF,TGTTCCAGCAGCCGGGGAGACTATGGCTACACCTTC
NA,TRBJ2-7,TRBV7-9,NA,CASRPDISYEQYF,TGTGCCAGCAGACCGGACATTTCCTACGAGCAGTACTTC
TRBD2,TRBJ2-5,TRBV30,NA,CAWTLGTSGQLKETQYF,TGTGCCTGGACCCTAGGGACTAGCGGACAACTCAAAGAGACCCAGTACTTC
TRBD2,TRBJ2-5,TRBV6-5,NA,CASSSSGGTEETQYF,TGTGCCAGCAGTTCTAGCGGGGGGACCGAAGAGACCCAGTACTTC
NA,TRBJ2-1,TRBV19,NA,CASSIDGPGDIYNEQFF,TGTGCCAGTAGTATAGATGGGCCGGGGGATATCTACAATGAGCAGTTCTTC
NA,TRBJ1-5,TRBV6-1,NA,CASSEAPGSGIPQHF,TGTGCCAGCAGTGAAGCCCCCGGTTCGGGAATCCCCCAGCATTTT
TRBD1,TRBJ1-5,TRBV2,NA,CASLGQPNQPQHF,TGTGCCAGCCTGGGACAGCCTAATCAGCCCCAGCATTTT
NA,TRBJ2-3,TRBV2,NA,CASSANFPGGFGTQYF,TGTGCCAGCAGTGCCAACTTCCCGGGCGGGTTCGGTACGCAGTATTTT
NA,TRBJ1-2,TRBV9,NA,CASSRTSGQNYGYTF,TGTGCCAGCAGCCGTACGTCTGGACAGAACTATGGCTACACCTTC
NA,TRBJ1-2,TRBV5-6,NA,CASRHRATRYGYTF,TGTGCCAGCAGACACAGGGCCACTCGCTATGGCTACACCTTC
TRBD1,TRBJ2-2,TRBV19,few,CASSDTGDTGELFF,TGTGCCAGTAGTGACACAGGGGACACCGGGGAGCTGTTTTTT
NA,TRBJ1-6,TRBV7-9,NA,CASSRGGIGNSPLHF,TGTGCCAGCAGCCGGGGGGGGATAGGTAATTCACCCCTCCACTTT
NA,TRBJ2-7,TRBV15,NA,CATSTRTLPYEQYF,TGTGCCACCAGCACCCGGACTTTACCCTACGAGCAGTACTTC
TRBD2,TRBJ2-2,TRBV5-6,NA,CASSFLSSGSAGELFF,TGTGCCAGCAGCTTTTTGTCTAGCGGGAGCGCCGGGGAGCTGTTTTTT
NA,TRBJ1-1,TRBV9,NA,CASSVAPRTEAFF,TGTGCCAGCAGCGTAGCTCCTAGGACTGAAGCTTTCTTT
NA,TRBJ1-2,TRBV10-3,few,CAISDGQSLNYGYTF,TGTGCCATCAGTGACGGACAGAGCCTGAACTATGGCTACACCTTC
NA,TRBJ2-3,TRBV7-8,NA,CASSSLPRQISTDTQYF,TGTGCCAGCAGCTCCCTGCCACGACAGATTAGCACAGATACGCAGTATTTT
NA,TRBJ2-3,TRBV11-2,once,CASSLDSRGGTDTQYF,TGTGCCAGCAGCTTAGATTCCAGGGGAGGCACAGATACGCAGTATTTT
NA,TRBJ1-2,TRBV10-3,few,CAISEDSRPTF,TGTGCCATCAGTGAGGACAGTAGGCCCACCTTC
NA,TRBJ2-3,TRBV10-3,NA,CAINPKLSTDTQYF,TGTGCCATCAACCCTAAACTCAGCACAGATACGCAGTATTTT
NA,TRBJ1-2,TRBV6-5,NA,CASSGQINYGYTF,TGTGCCAGCAGTGGACAGATTAACTATGGCTACACCTTC
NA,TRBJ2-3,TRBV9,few,CASSPGQGEVDTQYF,TGTGCCAGCAGCCCCGGTCAGGGGGAGGTAGATACGCAGTATTTT
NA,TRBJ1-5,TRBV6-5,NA,CASSPRRGAHQPQHF,TGTGCCAGCAGCCCGCGAAGGGGTGCGCACCAGCCCCAGCATTTT